This entry lists 29 T cell receptor beta chains sequenced from one sample in a study of T cells after yellow fever vaccination. TCRdb re-analysed the 5' RACE reads in MiXCR, keeping a single row per CDR3 protein. This sample has about 250,000 distinct CDR3 sequences, with about 3.7% found just once. This specimen was PBMCs, taken 15 days after the yellow fever booster vaccination. The source is a man aged 18 to 30 who received the YFV17D yellow fever vaccine.

This clonotype was counted ten times or more. V and J are TRBV20-1 and TRBJ1-6; no definite D call. V was pared by 6 bases and J by 4 bases, with 13 bases between. Germline loops: CDR1 DFQATT, CDR2 SNEGSKA (reference sequence). The CDR3 runs 14 residues. The CDR3 DNA is TGCAGTGCGACGGGCGCCCTATATAATTCACCCCTCCACTTT. Protein: CSATGALYNSPLHF.

There are many counts of this clonotype. The CDR3 is CSAWTDYGYTF. The CDR3, as DNA: TGCAGTGCTTGGACGGACTATGGCTACACCTTC. This chain links TRBV20-1 with TRBJ1-2; no clear D gene. Germline V gives CDR1 DFQATT, CDR2 SNEGSKA (reference sequence). This CDR3 has 11 residues. V shed 5 bases and J shed 3 bases, with 7 bases lying between them.

This clonotype was observed at least ten times. The DNA for the CDR3 is TGTGCCAGCTCGGCGGGGATTGGGAACACTGAAGCTTTCTTT. Amino acid sequence: CASSAGIGNTEAFF. This chain connects TRBV18 to TRBJ1-1, with D unclear. The V end lost 6 bases, the J end lost 1 base, and 12 bases lay between the germline ends. The CDR3 runs to 14 residues. Germline loops: CDR1 KGHSH, CDR2 LQKENI.

This clonotype counts as medium-sized. This chain links TRBV13 with TRBJ2-7, with TRBD2 identical over 12 bases. Germline-derived CDR1 and CDR2 are PRHDT and FYEKMQ (reference sequence). This CDR3 comprises 19 residues. The J segment lost 1 base and the V segment lost 5 bases, leaving 15 bases of the junction unmatched. The CDR3 reads CASSPKTSSGGARSYEQYF. CDR3 nucleotide sequence: TGTGCCAGCAGCCCAAAGACCTCTAGCGGGGGGGCCCGGTCCTACGAGCAGTACTTC.

This clonotype was recorded many times. The rearrangement uses TRBV4-2 and TRBJ1-2, with D uncertain. Germline V gene lookup returns CDR1 LGHNA and CDR2 YNFKEQ. V lost 0 bases to trimming and J lost 8 bases, with 13 bases between them. The CDR3 consists of 14 residues. The DNA of the CDR3 is TGTGCCAGCAGCCAAGATCAAACGCTTCCGGGCTACACCTTC. Protein product: CASSQDQTLPGYTF.

V usage is TRBV27 and J usage is TRBJ1-4; D call uncertain. V lost 9 bases to trimming and J lost 6 bases, with 11 bases between them. Germline lookup yields CDR1 MNHEY and CDR2 SMNVEV (reference sequence). This CDR3 has 12 amino acids. CDR3 amino acids: CASAQRYEKLFF. The CDR3 region has the DNA TGTGCCAGTGCACAGCGCTATGAAAAACTGTTTTTT.

Points on this clonotype: A much larger clone lies one base from this, so it may be a read error. Likely a read error: the CDR3 ends without its conserved phenylalanine or tryptophan. The V gene is TRBV7-3, the J gene TRBJ1-5, with D maybe TRBD1 (5 bases). The CDR3 runs 13 residues. Trimming left V 3 bases short and J 7 bases short, with 10 bases between. Germline lookup yields CDR1 SGHTA and CDR2 FQGTGA. The CDR3 sequence is CASSLNGGQPQHL. The CDR3 DNA reads as TGTGCCAGCAGCTTGAACGGGGGGCAGCCCCAGCATTTG.

This clonotype was seen repeatedly, ten times or more. This chain links TRBV29-1 with TRBJ1-3; no clear D gene. Germline-derived CDR1 and CDR2 are SQVTM and ANQGSEA. Trimming removed 5 bases from V and 0 bases from J, with 11 bases in between. The CDR3 runs 14 residues. CDR3 in amino acids: CSVSIQTSGNTIYF. The CDR3 coding sequence is TGCAGCGTTTCGATTCAGACCTCTGGAAACACCATATATTTT. Full variable domain (outside the CDR3, taken from reference TRBV29-1 and TRBJ1-3): SAVISQKPSRDICQRGTSLTIQCQVDSQVTMMFWYRQQPGQSLTLIATANQGSEATYESGFVIDKFPISRPNLTFSTLTVSNMSPEDSSIYLCSVSIQTSGNTIYFGEGSWLTVV.

This clonotype was detected ten times or more. Compared with germline, one end of the junction differs, possibly owing to a read error. The chain uses TRBV7-7 and TRBJ2-5; D tentatively fits TRBD1 or TRBD2 (6 bases each). Germline lookup yields CDR1 SSHAT and CDR2 FNYEAQ (reference sequence). The CDR3 runs 15 residues. CDR3 nucleotides: TGTGCTAGCAGCTTAGAGGGGGGACCACAAGAGACCCAGTACTTC. Translating gives CASSLEGGPQETQYF. Variable domain in full (rest from reference TRBV7-7 and TRBJ2-5): GAGVSQSPRYKVTKRGQDVTLRCDPISSHATLYWYQQALGQGPEFLTYFNYEAQPDKSGLPSDRFSAERPEGSISTLTIQRTEQRDSAMYRCASSLEGGPQETQYFGPGTRLLVL.

At least ten counts were recorded for this clonotype. The V and J genes are TRBV5-6 and TRBJ2-1, with 9 positions matching TRBD2. The CDR3 is 14 amino acids. The V gene end was trimmed by 2 bases and the J gene end by 9 bases; junction bases not matched to a gene: 6. The V gene's germline CDR1 is SGHDT and CDR2 YYEEEE. DNA of the CDR3: TGTGCCAGCAGCTTCTTGCGGGGGGGCTTTGAGCAGTTCTTC. Its protein product is CASSFLRGGFEQFF.

To note about this clonotype: A much larger clone differs by one base, so this may be a read error. This chain uses TRBV12-5 with TRBJ1-1; a weak D match, TRBD1 (5 bases). The CDR3 length is 13 residues. The germline V gene encodes CDR1 LGHNT and CDR2 FRNRAP. The CDR3 DNA follows: TGTGCTAGTGGTTTGGAGGGGAACACTGGAGCTTTCTTT. Translated: CASGLEGNTGAFF. The full variable domain, its missing parts supplied by reference TRBV12-5 and TRBJ1-1, is DARVTQTPRHKVTEMGQEVTMRCQPILGHNTVFWYRQTMMQGLELLAYFRNRAPLDDSGMPKDRFSAEMPDATLATLKIQPSEPRDSAVYFCASGLEGNTGAFFGQGTRLTVV.

This clonotype was detected ten times or more. This chain connects TRBV29-1 to TRBJ1-3, with 7 bases matching TRBD1. Germline lookup yields CDR1 SQVTM and CDR2 ANQGSEA. J gave up 2 bases and V 1 base, and 8 bases lay outside the gene matches. The CDR3 is 16 amino acids. Written as DNA, the CDR3 is TGCAGCGTTGAAGGGCCAACAGGGGCTCCTGGAAACACCATATATTTT. It yields the protein CSVEGPTGAPGNTIYF.

This clonotype was picked up many times. The chain uses TRBV7-2 and TRBJ1-1, with unresolved D. Germline assignment: CDR1 SGHTA and CDR2 FQGNSA. The V end was cut by 5 bases, the J end by 5 bases, with 12 bases between. CDR3 length: 13 amino acids. CDR3 DNA sequence: TGTGCCAGCAGCCTCCAGAGGGCTACTGAAGCTTTCTTT. Protein product: CASSLQRATEAFF.

The table lists this clonotype with many counts. The chain couples TRBV12-3 or TRBV12-4 to TRBJ1-1; D call uncertain. The V end was cut by 4 bases, the J end by 0 bases, with 12 bases between. This CDR3 contains 15 residues. For the CDR3, the DNA is TGTGCCAGCAGTTCCTCAGACATAATGAACACTGAAGCTTTCTTT. Its protein product is CASSSSDIMNTEAFF.

In this sample, this clonotype turned up many times. This chain links TRBV27 with TRBJ2-7; 13 nucleotides line up with TRBD2. CDR1 MNHEY and CDR2 SMNVEV come from the germline V gene (reference sequence). The CDR3 consists of 14 residues. V lost 6 bases and J lost 4; bases outside the gene matches: 3. The CDR3 sequence is CASRGLAGVYEQYF. In DNA form, the CDR3 reads TGTGCCAGCAGAGGACTAGCGGGGGTTTACGAGCAGTACTTC.

The table lists this clonotype with many counts. The J gene is TRBJ2-7, the V gene TRBV5-1; D might be TRBD2 (6 bases). This CDR3 region has 15 residues. The ends were cut back, 6 bases at V and 2 bases at J, with 18 bases in the middle. Germline loops: CDR1 SGHRS, CDR2 YFSETQ. The CDR3 sequence: CASTPLPGDTYEQYF. The CDR3 nucleotides read TGCGCCAGCACCCCTTTACCGGGAGACACCTACGAGCAGTACTTC.

This clonotype occurred many times. The V call is TRBV7-2, the J call TRBJ1-1; 7 bases line up with TRBD1. With V trimmed by 6 bases and J by 5 bases, 6 bases remained unmatched. This CDR3 spans 13 amino acids. The germline V gene has CDR1 SGHTA and CDR2 FQGNSA. CDR3 protein: CASRLQGRTEAFF. For the CDR3, the DNA is TGTGCCAGCAGACTACAGGGGAGGACTGAAGCTTTCTTT.

This clonotype was picked up many times. The chain recombines TRBV9 with TRBJ2-7, with 8 bases aligning to TRBD2. CDR3 length: 13 amino acids. V trimming: 0 bases; J trimming: 5 bases; junction bases outside the gene matches: 1. CDR1 is SGDLS and CDR2 is YYNGEE in the germline V gene. The CDR3 loop reads CASSVGGGNEQYF. The CDR3 DNA follows: TGTGCCAGCAGCGTAGGCGGGGGGAACGAGCAGTACTTC.

Many counts were recorded for this clonotype. The CDR3 reads CASRLARAYEQYF. The CDR3, as DNA: TGTGCCAGTAGACTAGCGAGGGCCTACGAGCAGTACTTC. The rearrangement links TRBV7-2 to TRBJ2-7, with 8 bases fitting TRBD2. CDR1 and CDR2 from the germline V gene are SGHTA and FQGNSA. This CDR3 is 13 amino acids long. V shed 9 bases and J 2 bases; nucleotides not matched to a gene: 6.

This clonotype appeared many times. The rearrangement joins TRBV6-5 to TRBJ2-7, with 12 bases identical to TRBD2. Losses at the gene ends were 5 bases for V and 3 bases for J; bases not matched to a gene: 5. Germline CDR1 reads MNHEY; CDR2 reads SVGAGI. The length of the CDR3 is 15 residues. CDR3 sequence: CASSQGLAGRYEQYV. The DNA of the CDR3 is TGTGCCAGCAGTCAAGGACTAGCGGGGCGCTACGAGCAGTACGTC.

This clonotype was seen repeatedly, ten times or more. The chain carries TRBV6-5 and TRBJ2-5; weak D call: TRBD2 (5 bases). V lost 2 bases to trimming and J lost 13 bases, with 11 bases between them. The CDR3 contains 11 residues. Per the germline V gene, CDR1 is MNHEY and CDR2 is SVGAGI. This CDR3 reads CASSYGRDRYF. CDR3 in DNA: TGTGCCAGCAGTTACGGTCGGGATCGGTACTTC.

There are many counts of this clonotype. The rearrangement links TRBV2 to TRBJ1-2, with D possibly being TRBD1 (5 bases). From germline, CDR1 is SNHLY and CDR2 FYNNEI. The CDR3 extends over 13 amino acids. Trimming left V 3 bases short and J 5 bases short, with 10 bases between. The CDR3 nucleotides read TGTGCCAGCAGTGAGTGGGGGGGATATGGCTACACCTTC. It codes for CASSEWGGYGYTF.

In this sample, this clonotype turned up many times. V and J are TRBV5-1 and TRBJ2-1; 7 positions agree with TRBD1. The CDR3 extends over 15 amino acids. V lost 0 bases, J lost 4 bases, and 4 bases stayed unmatched. CDR1 and CDR2 from the germline V gene are SGHRS and YFSETQ. CDR3 region: CASSLVGTVYNEQFF. CDR3 in DNA: TGCGCCAGCAGCTTGGTGGGGACAGTATACAATGAGCAGTTCTTC.

A few counts support this clonotype. The genes are TRBV12-3 or TRBV12-4 and TRBJ2-5; no firm D call. V dropped 0 bases and J dropped 4 bases, with 12 bases sitting between them. CDR3 length equals 15 residues. CDR3 in amino acids: CASSLAVARRETQYF. The CDR3, as DNA: TGTGCCAGCAGTTTAGCGGTAGCCAGAAGAGAGACCCAGTACTTC.

This clonotype was seen repeatedly, ten times or more. V and J are TRBV7-2 and TRBJ1-2; D is perhaps TRBD1 (5 bases). Looked up from germline, CDR1 is SGHTA and CDR2 is FQGNSA. CDR3 length: 14 residues. Trimming took off 5 bases at V and 6 bases at J, with 16 bases between the two ends. The CDR3 DNA sequence: TGTGCCAGCAGCCCGCCGGGCAGGGTAAATGGCTACACCTTC. It encodes CASSPPGRVNGYTF.

Many counts were recorded for this clonotype. The gene calls are TRBV27 and TRBJ2-7; perhaps TRBD1 as D (6 bases). V lost 6 bases and J 2 bases, leaving 11 bases between the germline ends. The CDR3 runs 13 residues. Looked up from germline, CDR1 is MNHEY and CDR2 is SMNVEV (reference sequence). In DNA, the CDR3 is TGTGCCAGCAGCCTACAGGGTCCCTACGAGCAGTACTTC. This encodes CASSLQGPYEQYF.

This clonotype was seen many times. V is TRBV7-3 and J is TRBJ2-3, with TRBD2 identical over 8 bases. The CDR3 totals 14 residues. The V gene end was trimmed by 4 bases and the J gene end by 3 bases; junction bases not matched to a gene: 3. Germline CDR1 reads SGHTA; CDR2 reads FQGTGA. CDR3 in amino acids: CASSSGLATDTQYF. The DNA for the CDR3 is TGTGCCAGCAGCTCCGGACTAGCAACAGATACGCAGTATTTT.

This clonotype was observed many times. The J gene is TRBJ2-3, the V gene TRBV6-2 or TRBV6-3; D not resolved. Trimming removed 2 bases from V and 1 base from J, with 10 bases in between. Per the germline V gene, CDR1 is MNHEY and CDR2 is SVGEGT. The CDR3 consists of 15 residues. CDR3 nucleotides: TGTGCCAGCAGTTACAAGGGATGGGGCACAGATACGCAGTATTTT. This encodes CASSYKGWGTDTQYF.

This clonotype was seen at least ten times. The V gene is TRBV2, the J gene TRBJ2-2, with no clear D. The CDR3 covers 11 residues. Germline values: CDR1 SNHLY, CDR2 FYNNEI. V was clipped by 6 bases and J by 2 bases, with 1 base between them. This CDR3 is CASRNTGELFF. The DNA for the CDR3 is TGTGCCAGCAGAAACACCGGGGAGCTGTTTTTT.